These 20 T cell receptor beta chains came from one sample sequenced in a study of CD8+CD57+ T cells in acquired aplastic anemia. Both TCR beta VDJ combination and CDR3 sequence profiling were carried out. Genomic DNA was the template for this profiling. TCRdb re-derived calls from the reads in MiXCR, one entry per CDR3 protein. Of some 48,000 distinct CDR3 sequences in the sample, about two thirds were seen once. The sequenced sample was sorted CD4+, CD8+, or CD8+CD57+ T cells (not recorded which) from PBMCs. These receptors came from a human donor in good health, serving as a control.

The chain uses TRBV19 and TRBJ2-3; D tentatively fits TRBD1 or TRBD2 (5 bases each). V was cut by 6 bases and J by 1 base, with 11 bases left in between. CDR1 and CDR2 (germline): LNHDA, SQIVND (reference sequence). This CDR3 spans 14 amino acids. The CDR3 spells CASRDGAGTDTQYF. The CDR3 DNA reads TGTGCCAGTAGGGACGGGGCCGGCACAGATACGCAGTATTTT.

The J gene is TRBJ1-2, the V gene TRBV24-1; TRBD1 is a possible D gene (6 bases). The ends were cut back, 7 bases at V and 6 bases at J, with 8 bases in the middle. Germline CDR1 reads KGHDR; CDR2 reads SFDVKD. The CDR3 contains 11 residues. The CDR3 protein is CATRDSHGYTF. In DNA form, the CDR3 reads TGTGCCACCAGGGACAGCCATGGCTACACCTTC.

This clonotype has more than one count but fewer than ten. The chain employs TRBV24-1 and TRBJ2-1, with D hard to call. CDR3 size: 12 residues. V was pared by 9 bases and J by 3 bases, with 8 bases between. Looked up from germline, CDR1 is KGHDR and CDR2 is SFDVKD. CDR3 in DNA: TGTGCCACCGCTAGTGGCTACAATGAGCAGTTCTTC. This gives the protein CATASGYNEQFF.

The gene calls are TRBV7-8 and TRBJ2-7; TRBD1 might be the D (6 bases). V was pared by 5 bases and J by 2 bases, with 13 bases between. Germline V gives CDR1 SGHVS, CDR2 FQNEAQ. This CDR3 contains 14 residues. The CDR3 nucleotides read TGTGCCAGCAGCGTAAGGGACATTGCCTACGAGCAGTACTTC. Translating gives CASSVRDIAYEQYF.

This sequence joins TRBV15 and TRBJ2-5, with 7 positions matching TRBD1. The V segment lost 2 bases and the J segment 1 base; nucleotides outside the gene matches: 1. The CDR3 is 14 residues long. Germline CDR1 LNHNV, CDR2 YYDKDF (reference sequence). The CDR3: CATSRWDSQETQYF. CDR3 bases: TGTGCCACCAGCAGATGGGACAGCCAAGAGACCCAGTACTTC.

V usage is TRBV7-9 and J usage is TRBJ1-1; D uncertain. Deletions cut 6 bases from V and 3 bases from J, with 8 bases between. CDR1 is SEHNR, CDR2 FQNEAQ, per germline (reference sequence). The CDR3 spans 12 residues. The CDR3 nucleotides read TGTGCCAGCAGTGAAGGATACACTGAAGCTTTCTTT. This translates into CASSEGYTEAFF.

The table lists this clonotype with a few counts. V is TRBV15 and J is TRBJ2-2; the D gene is possibly TRBD2 (6 bases). The germline CDR1 and CDR2 sequences are LNHNV and YYDKDF (reference sequence). The CDR3 is 14 residues long. V was pared by 5 bases and J by 0 bases, with 7 bases between. The CDR3 loop is CATSGTPNTGELFF. The DNA for the CDR3 is TGTGCCACCAGCGGGACTCCGAACACCGGGGAGCTGTTTTTT.

The J gene is TRBJ2-1, the V gene TRBV9; TRBD2 matches at 9 bases. Looked up from germline, CDR1 is SGDLS and CDR2 is YYNGEE. V shed 4 bases and J 6 bases; nucleotides not matched to a gene: 8. CDR3 length: 15 amino acids. The CDR3: CASSLVAGVPNEQFF. The CDR3 DNA reads TGTGCCAGCAGCTTAGTAGCGGGAGTTCCCAATGAGCAGTTCTTC.

About this clonotype: A read error may produce the germline difference seen at one junction end. This chain joins TRBV7-9 and TRBJ1-6, with a weak D call TRBD1 (5 bases). The CDR3 runs 15 residues. CDR1 and CDR2 (germline): SEHNR, FQNEAQ (reference sequence). CDR3 residues: CASSLGSPGRSPLLF. The CDR3 region has the DNA TGTGCCAGCAGCTTAGGATCCCCAGGGCGATCACCCCTCCTCTTT.

V and J are TRBV19 and TRBJ2-3, with D perhaps TRBD1 or TRBD2 (5 bases each). There are 15 residues in the CDR3. The germline V and J ends were trimmed by 5 bases and 3 bases, with 15 bases remaining between them. CDR1 LNHDA and CDR2 SQIVND come from the germline V gene (reference sequence). CDR3 coding DNA: TGTGCCAGTAGTTTGGGACGTGGTGGGACAGATACGCAGTATTTT. This encodes CASSLGRGGTDTQYF.

This rearrangement joins TRBV7-3 to TRBJ1-1; tentative D call: TRBD1 (6 bases). Trimming took off 7 bases at V and 6 bases at J, with 15 bases between the two ends. CDR3 length equals 13 residues. Germline lookup yields CDR1 SGHTA and CDR2 FQGTGA. The DNA of the CDR3 is TGTGCCAGCAACACCCGGACAGTAGCTGAAGCTTTCTTT. Protein: CASNTRTVAEAFF.

This clonotype was seen a single time. The chain has TRBV19 and TRBJ2-1; 13 bases map to TRBD2. The CDR3 is 14 residues long. V shed 6 bases, J shed 9 bases, and the junction held 5 bases outside the gene matches. The V gene's germline CDR1 is LNHDA and CDR2 SQIVND (reference sequence). CDR3 region: CASRRLAGGSEQFF. The DNA for the CDR3 is TGTGCCAGTAGACGACTAGCGGGAGGTAGTGAGCAGTTCTTC.

The count of this clonotype is one. The chain recombines TRBV7-9 with TRBJ1-6; D uncertain. The CDR3 loop spans 13 amino acids. Germline V gene lookup returns CDR1 SEHNR and CDR2 FQNEAQ (reference sequence). V lost 5 bases to trimming and J lost 8 bases, with 10 bases between them. CDR3 nucleotides: TGTGCCAGCAGCGCCTGGACGGATTCACCCCTCCACTTT. Its protein product is CASSAWTDSPLHF.

This chain links TRBV19 with TRBJ2-3; D gene uncertain. Germline V gene sequence: CDR1 LNHDA, CDR2 SQIVND (reference sequence). V lost 3 bases to trimming and J lost 2 bases, with 9 bases between them. The CDR3 is 14 residues long. CDR3 bases: TGTGCCAGTAGTATGCGGAAAAACACAGATACGCAGTATTTT. This translates into CASSMRKNTDTQYF.

This clonotype appeared many times. The rearrangement links TRBV30 to TRBJ1-1; D call uncertain. Trimming cost V 0 bases and J 1 base, with 6 bases left between them. The CDR3 is 13 residues long. Per germline, CDR1 GTSNPN and CDR2 SVGIG (reference sequence). The CDR3 loop reads CAWSVRGNTEAFF. The CDR3 bases are TGTGCCTGGAGTGTACGCGGGAACACTGAAGCTTTCTTT.

This chain connects TRBV29-1 to TRBJ2-7; TRBD2 aligns across 7 bases. V was pared by 1 base and J by 0 bases, with 6 bases of the junction left unmatched. CDR3 size: 15 residues. Germline V lookup: CDR1 SQVTM, CDR2 ANQGSEA. CDR3 nucleotides: TGCAGCGTTGAAGCCCCCGGGACTACCTCCTACGAGCAGTACTTC. Translated, it gives CSVEAPGTTSYEQYF.

This clonotype was observed a handful of times. The rearrangement joins TRBV7-9 to TRBJ2-7; 7 bases match TRBD1. Unmatched junction bases numbered 11, after V lost 4 bases and J lost 2 bases. CDR3 size: 16 residues. Germline lookup yields CDR1 SEHNR and CDR2 FQNEAQ (reference sequence). The CDR3 sequence: CASSSTDREFTYEQYF. DNA of the CDR3: TGTGCCAGCAGCTCAACAGACAGGGAATTCACCTACGAGCAGTACTTC.

This clonotype was counted once. The rearrangement joins TRBV29-1 to TRBJ1-6; D gene unclear. Germline V gene sequence: CDR1 SQVTM, CDR2 ANQGSEA. V shed 5 bases and J shed 3 bases, with 8 bases lying between them. This CDR3 has 13 residues. The CDR3 DNA reads as TGCAGCGTTTTAGCGGACTATAATTCACCCCTCCACTTT. Translating gives CSVLADYNSPLHF.

The genes are TRBV2 and TRBJ1-3; D uncertain. The CDR3 covers 12 residues. Germline V CDR1 and CDR2: SNHLY, FYNNEI. V gave up 4 bases and J gave up 4 bases, with 5 bases separating them. The CDR3 nucleotides read TGTGCCAGCAGTGGAGTGGGAAACACCATATATTTT. This gives the protein CASSGVGNTIYF. The whole variable domain, remainder taken from reference TRBV2 and TRBJ1-3, is EPEVTQTPSHQVTQMGQEVILRCVPISNHLYFYWYRQILGQKVEFLVSFYNNEISEKSEIFDDQFSVERPDGSNFTLKIRSTKLEDSAMYFCASSGVGNTIYFGEGSWLTVV.

This CDR3 is CASGAPQGNEQYF. In nucleotides, the CDR3 is TGTGCCAGCGGCGCTCCTCAGGGTAACGAGCAGTACTTC. V gene TRBV7-2 combines with J gene TRBJ2-7; tentative D call: TRBD1 (5 bases). In germline, CDR1 is SGHTA, CDR2 FQGNSA. The CDR3 spans 13 residues. V was cut by 8 bases and J by 5 bases, with 16 bases left in between. Full variable domain (rest looked up from reference TRBV7-2 and TRBJ2-7): GAGVSQSPSNKVTEKGKDVELRCDPISGHTALYWYRQSLGQGLEFLIYFQGNSAPDKSGLPSDRFSAERTGGSVSTLTIQRTQQEDSAVYLCASGAPQGNEQYFGPGTRLTVT.